This TCR beta chain was recovered during a study of blood T cells in healthy people across ages (dated by TCRdb to the mid-2010s). About the investigation overall: In model experiments, template switching captured about one uniquely barcoded TCR beta cDNA molecule for every two T cells. The study measured age-related changes in TCR beta repertoire diversity using deep sequencing normalized with unique cDNA molecular identifiers. Four age groups were formed from the donors: young (average about 15 years), middle-aged (just under 40), aged (under 70) and long-lived (about 80). To avoid experimental bias, donors of different ages were distributed randomly across sequencing lanes. The study analyzed two additional independent replicas of 1 million unique cDNA reads from the same blood draw for two donors, one aged 18 to 29 and one aged 80 or older. What the study reported, not specific to this receptor: Estimates of total diversity based on one million sequenced T cells were considered lower bounds and underestimates. A strong correlation was found between observed TCR beta diversity and the percentage of naive T cells measured by flow cytometry. As age increased, observed TCR beta diversity per million T cells dropped in a roughly linear way, and a significant reduction was already evident by age about 40. Donor CMV infection status was unknown, potentially confounding age-related changes in expanded clonotypes. Bulk unsorted PBMC profiling prevented conclusive comparison of naive and antigen-experienced compartments. The long-lived group showed more naive CD4+ T cells, fewer expanded clones and increased TCR diversity than the aged group, suggesting age selection.

The donors were 40 or so Caucasian individuals from Russia, aged 6 to 90 years, who were systemically healthy. Ten milliliters of peripheral blood were drawn from each donor into EDTA-treated Vacutainer tubes. PBMCs were isolated by Ficoll-Paque density-gradient centrifugation, with at least 7 million obtained per sample. Total RNA was extracted from PBMCs with Trizol reagent, with at least 5 micrograms obtained per sample. Naive CD45RAhigh/CD27high T cell percentages were measured by flow cytometry on a PBMC aliquot from every donor. V and J are truncated by 1 base and 0 bases respectively, leaving an intervening sequence of 13 bases. Reading from cysteine to phenylalanine, the CDR3 counts 17 amino acids. Of all the DNA, just the CDR3 is kept, 51 bases in frame from base 1. Looking up the germline V gene yields CDR1 KGHSH and CDR2 LQKENI. Library preparation employed 5' RACE. Data came from an Illumina HiSeq 2500. The second PCR ran for roughly 7 to 11 cycles and used a J-beta primer mix along with a sample-barcoded 5' primer. Each TCR beta cDNA molecule received a unique molecular identifier from a template-switch 5' adaptor carrying 12 random nucleotides. Each sample yielded at least 2.5 million CDR3-containing paired-end reads. First-strand cDNA was synthesized from all RNA with the Mint cDNA synthesis kit, primed by a TRBC-specific oligonucleotide. All cDNA was treated with uracil-DNA glycosylase and then went through a first 18-cycle PCR with the universal primers M1SS and BC2_uni_R. In the source study's methods: For normalization, 1 million high-quality reads, each with a distinct molecular identifier, were randomly selected from each sample. Reads with shared molecular identifiers were discarded instead of being binned into consensus sequences. MiTCR, set to a Q25 quality threshold and the strictest error-elimination algorithm, was used for CDR3 identification, clonotype clustering and error correction. A nonparametric unseen species model using Euler transformation provided a lower-bound estimate of total TCR beta diversity. Using fastp at Q25 and MiXCR, TCRdb reprocessed the public reads and kept productive beta chains. Entries that share a CDR3 protein sequence are merged under the most common genes and DNA. For this entry, the V and J calls and clone size follow TCRdb and not the study's own pipeline. Here the sample has approximately 800,000 distinct CDR3 sequences; roughly 56% occur a single time. The ten top clones hold roughly 24% of the sample.

Comments on this clonotype: No cognate antigen has been identified for it. No base qualities exist here, and no much larger clone lies one base off it.

The chain is encoded by TRBV18 joined to TRBJ2-1; a tentative D match to TRBD1 spans 7 bases. This clonotype was sampled from a man aged 35-49 years in good health. The sequenced sample consisted of blood. The CDR3 loop reads CASSPLAGGGSYNEQFF. The base sequence is TGTGCCAGCTCACCACTGGCAGGGGGAGGCTCCTACAATGAGCAGTTCTTC.